Presented here are 14 T cell receptor beta chains from one specimen sequenced in a study of radiotherapy plus CTLA-4 blockade in lung cancer. Generated by immunoSEQ multiplex PCR, the TCRdb table keeps only in-frame clones and is missing some. The repertoire holds tens of thousands of clones, with almost 85% as singletons. The sample consisted of peripheral blood, taken from a patient treated with radiotherapy plus ipilimumab. All receptors derive from a human donor with non-small cell lung cancer whose response to radiotherapy plus ipilimumab could not be evaluated.

The chain has TRBV14 and TRBJ2-1; D is possibly TRBD2 (5 bases). The germline CDR1 and CDR2 sequences are SGHDN and FVKESK. The length of the CDR3 is 19 residues. V lost 3 bases to trimming and J lost 7 bases, with 28 bases between them. CDR3 protein: CASSQKYPLRTPTGNEQFF. CDR3 DNA sequence: TGTGCCAGCAGCCAGAAATACCCTTTGAGGACCCCCACGGGAAATGAGCAGTTCTTC.

The chain is built from TRBV12-5 and TRBJ2-1, with 9 bases identical to TRBD2. After removal of 6 bases from V and 3 bases from J, the junction contained 15 bases not matched to a gene. The CDR3 is made up of 18 amino acids. Germline V gene data show CDR1 as LGHNT and CDR2 as FRNRAP. CDR3 DNA: TGTGCTAGTGGCCGCACTCCCGACGGGACTAGCCTCTACAATGAGCAGTTCTTC. Translated: CASGRTPDGTSLYNEQFF. The variable domain in full, with the rest retrieved from reference TRBV12-5 and TRBJ2-1, is DARVTQTPRHKVTEMGQEVTMRCQPILGHNTVFWYRQTMMQGLELLAYFRNRAPLDDSGMPKDRFSAEMPDATLATLKIQPSEPRDSAVYFCASGRTPDGTSLYNEQFFGPGTRLTVL.

The chain employs TRBV19 and TRBJ1-5; 9 nucleotides match TRBD1. Trimming at V came to 9 bases and at J to 5 bases, leaving 8 bases not matched to a gene. The CDR3 sequence is 14 residues long. In germline, CDR1 is LNHDA, CDR2 SQIVND (reference sequence). DNA for the CDR3: TGTGCCAGCTCGTCTCGGGACAGGGATCAGCCCCAGCATTTT. Protein sequence: CASSSRDRDQPQHF. The full variable domain, in which reference TRBV19 and TRBJ1-5 provide the parts outside the CDR3, is DGGITQSPKYLFRKEGQNVTLSCEQNLNHDAMYWYRQDPGQGLRLIYYSQIVNDFQKGDIAEGYSVSREKKESFPLTVTSAQKNPTAFYLCASSSRDRDQPQHFGDGTRLSIL.

The chain has TRBV21-1 and TRBJ1-2. TRBV21-1 is listed as a pseudogene. This CDR3 has 19 residues. This chain's CDR3 is CASSQKSHGGVGGTYGYTF. For the CDR3, the DNA is TGTGCCAGCAGCCAAAAATCCCACGGGGGGGTTGGGGGTACCTATGGCTACACCTTC.

V usage is TRBV7-8 and J usage is TRBJ1-1; D ambiguous. CDR1 SGHVS and CDR2 FQNEAQ come from the germline V gene. Trimming left V 4 bases short and J 6 bases short, with 9 bases between. The CDR3 has 12 residues. The CDR3 nucleotides read TGTGCCAGCAGCTATGACGGGGCTGAAGCTTTCTTT. Protein product: CASSYDGAEAFF.

The J gene is TRBJ2-1, the V gene TRBV11-2; D may be TRBD2 (5 bases). V lost 2 bases, J lost 9 bases, and 11 bases lay in between. Germline V lookup: CDR1 SGHAT, CDR2 FQNNGV. The CDR3 is made up of 13 amino acids. The CDR3: CASSLLGVSEQFF. CDR3 DNA: TGTGCCAGCAGCTTACTGGGAGTGAGTGAGCAGTTCTTC.

This chain joins TRBV5-1 and TRBJ2-1; a possible D gene is TRBD2 (6 bases). Deletions cut 7 bases from V and 2 bases from J, with 13 bases between. The CDR3 extends over 14 amino acids. The germline gives CDR1 SGHRS, CDR2 YFSETQ. The CDR3 DNA sequence: TGCGCCAGCGTAGCGGAGGTACCCTACAATGAGCAGTTCTTC. Amino acids: CASVAEVPYNEQFF.

The chain combines TRBV28 with TRBJ2-5, with TRBD1 matching over 9 bases. The J call may be faulty, since TRBJ2-7 better matches the DNA end. Germline loops: CDR1 MDHEN, CDR2 SYDVKM. The CDR3 contains 15 residues. CDR3 loop: CASREGTGISYEQYF. Here the CDR3 DNA reads TGTGCCAGCAGAGAAGGGACAGGGATCTCCTACGAGCAGTACTTC.

This sequence joins TRBV7-9 and TRBJ1-3, with 7 nucleotides matching TRBD1. The germline V gene encodes CDR1 SEHNR and CDR2 FQNEAQ (reference sequence). The CDR3 runs 15 residues. The trim removed 2 bases at V and 8 bases at J, leaving 9 bases unmatched. The chain's CDR3 is CASSLLAQGIDTIYF. The CDR3 DNA follows: TGTGCCAGCAGCTTATTGGCACAGGGGATAGACACCATATATTTT.

This rearrangement joins TRBV25-1 to TRBJ1-4; 7 bases align to TRBD1. The CDR3 has 13 residues. Germline V gene sequence: CDR1 MGHDK, CDR2 SYGVNS. V shed 6 bases, J shed 7 bases, and the junction held 5 bases outside the gene matches. Written as DNA, the CDR3 is TGTGCCAGCAGAGCTGACAGGGCTGAAAAACTGTTTTTT. Protein sequence: CASRADRAEKLFF.

This chain links TRBV28 with TRBJ2-7; D is perhaps TRBD2 (5 bases). Germline V CDR1 and CDR2: MDHEN, SYDVKM. The CDR3 is 16 residues long. Between the trimmed V and J ends, which lost 5 bases and 2 bases, there was a span of 19 bases. The CDR3 reads CASSPAGVKLPYEQYF. Here the CDR3 DNA reads TGTGCCAGCAGTCCAGCCGGGGTAAAGTTGCCCTACGAGCAGTACTTC.

On this clone itself: The junction shows a germline mismatch at one end, possibly a read error. CDR3 sequence reads: CASKGLAESINSYERYF. The CDR3 DNA follows: TGTGCCAGCAAGGGACTAGCGGAATCTATAAACTCCTACGAGCGGTACTTC. The V gene is TRBV2, the J gene TRBJ2-7, with TRBD2 identical over 11 bases. In germline, CDR1 is SNHLY, CDR2 FYNNEI. The CDR3 contains 17 residues.

The DNA of the CDR3 is TGTGCCAGTACCGATACCGGTAGAGCCAAAAACATTCAGTACTTC. The encoded protein is CASTDTGRAKNIQYF. The chain uses TRBV19 and TRBJ2-4; D gene ambiguous. The CDR3 contains 15 residues. Germline CDR1 is LNHDA and CDR2 is SQIVND (reference sequence). Deletions cut 7 bases from V and 0 bases from J, with 13 bases between.

The gene calls are TRBV4-2 and TRBJ2-5; D is ambiguous. The CDR3 has 15 amino acids. Per the germline V gene, CDR1 is LGHNA and CDR2 is YNFKEQ. With 1 base removed from V and 3 bases from J, the gap between germline ends came to 12 bases. The CDR3 DNA reads as TGTGCCAGCAGCCAAGTACATGACTGGAAAGAGACCCAGTACTTC. It specifies CASSQVHDWKETQYF.